The present T cell receptor beta chain was sequenced within a study of human T cells and chemical hapten exposure. This clonotype was picked up many times. Trimming took 2 bases from V and 2 from J, leaving 12 bases between them. This CDR3 is built from 15 residues. Germline loops: CDR1 SQVTM, CDR2 ANQGSEA. TCRdb re-derived calls from the RACE reads in MiXCR, one entry per CDR3 protein. The table shows 300,000 to 450,000 distinct CDR3 sequences, with roughly 4.6% occurring only once. Time point given: pre-sensitization, week 0. Treatment noted: therapeutic diphenylcyclopropenone sensitization with weekly scalp DPC.

The chain links TRBV29-1 to TRBJ2-2, with D possibly being TRBD2 (5 bases). The sequence came from a woman aged 50 to 60 with alopecia areata. Some clones in this sample may be carry-over from other donors' samples. Sequenced material: whole blood, taken in connection with sensitization to the hapten diphenylcyclopropenone (DPC). CDR3 in amino acids: CSVELDGGNTGELFF. DNA for the CDR3: TGCAGCGTTGAATTGGACGGAGGAAACACCGGGGAGCTGTTTTTT.